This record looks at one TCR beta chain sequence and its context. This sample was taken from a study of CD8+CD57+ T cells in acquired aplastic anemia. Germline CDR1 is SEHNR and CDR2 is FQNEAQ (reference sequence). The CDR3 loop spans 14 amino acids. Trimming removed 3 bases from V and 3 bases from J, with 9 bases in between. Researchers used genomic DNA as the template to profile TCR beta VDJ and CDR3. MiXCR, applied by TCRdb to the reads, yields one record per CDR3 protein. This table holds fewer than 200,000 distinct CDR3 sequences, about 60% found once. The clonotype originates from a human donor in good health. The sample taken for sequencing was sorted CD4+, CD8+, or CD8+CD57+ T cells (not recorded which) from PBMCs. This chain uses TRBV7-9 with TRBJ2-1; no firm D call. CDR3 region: CASSFSYSYNEQFF. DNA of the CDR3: TGTGCCAGCAGCTTTTCTTACAGCTACAATGAGCAGTTCTTC.